What follows is one T cell receptor (beta chain) and its context. The CDR3 covers 12 residues. Germline V CDR1 and CDR2: SQVTM, ANQGSEA. The V end lost 3 bases, the J end lost 9 bases, and 12 bases lay between the germline ends. RNA was isolated and reverse transcribed to cDNA, the sequencing template. This table comes from immunoSEQ multiplex PCR, and its TCRdb copy is limited to in-frame clones, with some not included. This sample yields roughly 190,000 clones, of which 50% to 60% are seen a single time; approximately 3.3% belongs to the top ten. The sample originates from a study of CD8+ T cells in alopecia areata. Treatment meaning: oral pan-JAK inhibitor, 5-10 mg twice daily.

The material sequenced was CD4+ T cells sorted from blood, taken at week 4, from a patient treated with tofacitinib. The rearrangement uses TRBV29-1 and TRBJ2-1; D possibly corresponds to TRBD2 (5 bases). This TCR came from a human donor with alopecia areata. The DNA for the CDR3 is TGCAGCGTTGAGAGGGATGGTAGTGAGCAGTTCTTC. It specifies CSVERDGSEQFF.